These 20 T cell receptor beta chains share one sample of origin, sequenced in a study of sequential checkpoint blockade in melanoma. Produced via immunoSEQ multiplex PCR; TCRdb's table is partial and in-frame only. The sample shows fewer than 25,000 clones, around 85% of them seen only once. The treatment denotes: randomized to nivolumab then ipilimumab (arm A) or the reverse (arm B). The sample consisted of CD8+ T cells sorted from blood (inferred from file names), taken from a patient given nivolumab and ipilimumab in sequence. The source of these receptors is a human donor with melanoma.

The CDR3 protein is CSVKPGGSRSRVGEQYF. The CDR3 coding sequence is TGCAGCGTCAAACCTGGGGGCAGCCGGAGTCGGGTTGGCGAGCAGTACTTC. The V gene is TRBV29-1, the J gene TRBJ2-5, with TRBD1 as a possible D gene (6 bases). The closer fit of TRBJ2-7 to the DNA end suggests the J call may be wrong. Germline V gives CDR1 SQVTM, CDR2 ANQGSEA. This CDR3 region has 17 residues.

Turning to this clone: A read error may account for a junction end that differs from germline. The identical CDR3 is also encoded by other nucleotide sequences in the sample. CDR3 protein: CASSLVSWHGELFF. In DNA form, the CDR3 reads TGTGCCAGCAGCTTGGTATCTTGGCACGGGGAGCTGTTCTTT. The V and J genes are TRBV5-6 and TRBJ2-2, with D maybe TRBD2 (5 bases). The CDR3 covers 14 residues. Germline V CDR1 and CDR2: SGHDT, YYEEEE.

The CDR3 spells CASGEYGQGIETQYF. The CDR3 DNA is TGTGCCAGCGGGGAATACGGCCAGGGGATCGAGACCCAGTACTTC. The V and J genes are TRBV6-5 and TRBJ2-5, with D tentatively TRBD1 (6 bases). Germline CDR1 is MNHEY and CDR2 is SVGAGI. V was cut by 8 bases and J by 5 bases, with 21 bases left in between. This CDR3 has 15 amino acids.

The chain has TRBV6-5 and TRBJ1-4, with D possibly matching TRBD1 (5 bases). Germline values: CDR1 MNHEY, CDR2 SVGAGI. The V gene lost 5 bases and the J gene lost 4 bases, with 8 bases spanning the gap. The CDR3 runs 13 residues. DNA for the CDR3: TGTGCCAGCAGTCCGACAGTTAATGAAAAACTGTTTTTT. Its protein product is CASSPTVNEKLFF.

V is TRBV28 and J is TRBJ1-1; 10 nucleotides align to TRBD1. Germline V gene data show CDR1 as MDHEN and CDR2 as SYDVKM. This CDR3 has 15 amino acids. Unmatched junction bases numbered 14, after V lost 5 bases and J lost 11 bases. DNA for the CDR3: TGTGCCAGCAGTCAGCCCGGGACAGGGGACCTAGGGGCTTTCTTT. Protein: CASSQPGTGDLGAFF.

The V and J genes are TRBV27 and TRBJ2-1; the match to TRBD2 covers 8 bases. The CDR3 sequence is 18 residues long. V gave up 0 bases and J gave up 7 bases; unmatched junction bases: 14. The germline CDR1 and CDR2 sequences are MNHEY and SMNVEV (reference sequence). The CDR3 sequence: CASSLSRVGVGGRNEQFF. The CDR3 DNA reads TGTGCCAGCAGTTTATCAAGGGTGGGGGTTGGCGGGAGGAATGAGCAGTTCTTC.

The chain combines TRBV5-6 with TRBJ1-5; D gene ambiguous. The CDR3 runs to 15 residues. Germline-derived CDR1 and CDR2 are SGHDT and YYEEEE. Trimming cost V 0 bases and J 3 bases, with 10 bases left between them. The CDR3 region is CASSLGRSPNQPQHF. Here the CDR3 DNA reads TGTGCCAGCAGCTTGGGCAGGTCGCCCAATCAGCCCCAGCATTTT.

This clone was detected only once. This chain links TRBV7-8 with TRBJ2-1; D is uncertain. Germline V lookup: CDR1 SGHVS, CDR2 FQNEAQ. This CDR3 has 9 residues. V lost 5 bases and J 12 bases, leaving 5 bases between the germline ends. The CDR3 DNA sequence: TGTGCCAGCAGCCCCCGGCAGTTCTTC. This codes for CASSPRQFF.

This clone has a handful of counts. This chain connects TRBV7-9 to TRBJ2-7; D gene ambiguous. The CDR3 is 13 amino acids. CDR1 and CDR2 (germline): SEHNR, FQNEAQ (reference sequence). V was trimmed by 1 base and J by 4 bases, leaving 8 bases between them. CDR3 coding DNA: TGTGCCAGCAGCTTAGGGCCGGGTTACGAGCAGTACTTC. Translated, it gives CASSLGPGYEQYF. The full variable domain, rest sourced from reference TRBV7-9 and TRBJ2-7, is DTGVSQNPRHKITKRGQNVTFRCDPISEHNRLYWYRQTLGQGPEFLTYFQNEAQLEKSRLLSDRFSAERPKGSFSTLEIQRTEQGDSAMYLCASSLGPGYEQYFGPGTRLTVT.

CDR3 sequence reads: CAISERGGNSPLHF. The DNA of the CDR3 is TGTGCCATCAGTGAGAGGGGTGGTAATTCACCCCTCCACTTT. The chain uses TRBV10-3 and TRBJ1-6, with D perhaps TRBD1 (5 bases). The CDR3 has 14 amino acids. V was pared by 2 bases and J by 6 bases, with 8 bases between. Germline lookup yields CDR1 ENHRY and CDR2 SYGVKD.

V and J are TRBV28 and TRBJ2-2; TRBD2 is a possible D gene (6 bases). Germline lookup yields CDR1 MDHEN and CDR2 SYDVKM. The CDR3 totals 16 residues. The ends were cut back, 6 bases at V and 6 bases at J, with 20 bases in the middle. CDR3 coding DNA: TGTGCCAGCAGGCCGGGAGCAGGGTATCCCTCCGGGGAGCTGTTTTTT. Translation: CASRPGAGYPSGELFF.

The chain is built from TRBV29-1 and TRBJ2-7, with D maybe TRBD1 (5 bases). Germline lookup yields CDR1 SQVTM and CDR2 ANQGSEA. Trimming left V 6 bases short and J 1 base short, with 16 bases between. The CDR3 is 14 residues long. The CDR3 reads CSVEKGDISYEQYF. For the CDR3, the DNA is TGCAGCGTCGAGAAAGGGGATATATCCTACGAGCAGTACTTC.

This clone was seen more than once but under ten times. The rearrangement joins TRBV10-3 to TRBJ1-5, with no clear D. The CDR3 is 12 residues long. V was cut by 3 bases and J by 2 bases, with 2 bases left in between. Per germline, CDR1 ENHRY and CDR2 SYGVKD. In DNA form, the CDR3 reads TGTGCCATCAGTGACGGCAATCAGCCCCAGCATTTT. This translates into CAISDGNQPQHF.

V usage is TRBV29-1 and J usage is TRBJ2-7, with D perhaps matching TRBD1 (5 bases). This CDR3 region has 11 residues. Trimming removed 7 bases from V and 2 bases from J, with 9 bases in between. Germline V gene sequence: CDR1 SQVTM, CDR2 ANQGSEA. The CDR3 coding sequence is TGCAGCGCGACAGATACCTACGAGCAGTACTTC. As protein: CSATDTYEQYF.

A single count supports this clone. One end of the junction fails to match germline, which may point to a read error. This chain connects TRBV5-6 to TRBJ2-7; D may be TRBD2 (7 bases). This CDR3 comprises 17 residues. CDR1 is SGHDT and CDR2 is YYEEEE in the germline V gene. CDR3 bases: TGTGCCAGCAGGTTGGGGGGGTTTGGGGGCGGGAGTGGCGAGCAGTACTTC. Its protein product is CASRLGGFGGGSGEQYF. The full variable domain, rest sourced from reference TRBV5-6 and TRBJ2-7, is DAGVTQSPTHLIKTRGQQVTLRCSPKSGHDTVSWYQQALGQGPQFIFQYYEEEERQRGNFPDRFSGHQFPNYSSELNVNALLLGDSALYLCASRLGGFGGGSGEQYFGPGTRLTVT.

This clone is labeled large (0.1 to 1%). The genes are TRBV30 and TRBJ2-1; D remains ambiguous. V was pared by 0 bases and J by 5 bases, with 8 bases between. This CDR3 is built from 13 residues. The germline V gene encodes CDR1 GTSNPN and CDR2 SVGIG (reference sequence). The CDR3 loop reads CAWSVEYHNEQFF. The CDR3 DNA reads as TGTGCCTGGAGTGTGGAGTACCACAATGAGCAGTTCTTC.

The sample holds one count of this clone. The rearrangement links TRBV2 to TRBJ2-1, with 14 bases that match TRBD2. This CDR3 has 16 residues. Germline CDR1 is SNHLY and CDR2 is FYNNEI. J was trimmed by 1 base and V by 4 bases; bases with no gene match: 0. CDR3 loop: CASSGTSGRSYNEQFF. The CDR3 DNA reads as TGTGCCAGCAGTGGGACTAGCGGGAGGTCCTACAATGAGCAGTTCTTC.

This clone has just a few counts. The rearrangement joins TRBV7-2 to TRBJ2-7; D is uncertain. This CDR3 is 16 amino acids long. V gave up 5 bases and J gave up 0 bases, with 17 bases separating them. Germline V gene data show CDR1 as SGHTA and CDR2 as FQGNSA. The CDR3 region is CASSPLPQASSYEQYF. The CDR3 coding sequence is TGTGCCAGCAGCCCCCTCCCGCAGGCGAGCTCCTACGAGCAGTACTTC.

The chain combines TRBV29-1 with TRBJ1-4; TRBD1 is a possible D gene (5 bases). This CDR3 spans 13 amino acids. V was trimmed by 5 bases and J by 5 bases, leaving 12 bases between them. The germline V gene has CDR1 SQVTM and CDR2 ANQGSEA. The CDR3 protein is CSVIDRKNEKLFF. The CDR3 region has the DNA TGCAGCGTTATTGACAGAAAAAATGAAAAACTGTTTTTT.

J is TRBJ2-5 and V is TRBV29-1; perhaps TRBD2 as D (6 bases). The CDR3 extends over 13 amino acids. The germline V gene encodes CDR1 SQVTM and CDR2 ANQGSEA. V gave up 7 bases and J gave up 1 base, with 13 bases separating them. The CDR3 reads CSAGGWSQETQYF. For the CDR3, the DNA is TGCAGCGCCGGAGGGTGGAGCCAAGAGACCCAGTACTTC.